This T cell receptor beta chain was captured by sequencing in a study of blood T cell repertoires in COVID-19. Study-wide background: Sources were T cells, B-cell-depleted T cells, or PBMCs; the material itself was cDNA or gDNA.

Produced via immunoSEQ multiplex PCR; TCRdb's table is partial and in-frame only. This table holds roughly 210,000 clones, less than 90% found once. The V gene lost 5 bases and the J gene lost 10 bases, with 17 bases spanning the gap. Germline CDR1 is MNHEY and CDR2 is SVGAGI. This CDR3 spans 13 amino acids. The V call is TRBV6-5, the J call TRBJ2-5, with D maybe TRBD2 (6 bases). The receptor comes from a woman older than 75 with COVID-19, enrolled during active disease. Sequencing input: peripheral blood. CDR3 sequence reads: CASSRDLMRGQYF. The DNA of the CDR3 is TGTGCCAGCAGTAGGGACTTGATGAGGGGCCAGTACTTC.